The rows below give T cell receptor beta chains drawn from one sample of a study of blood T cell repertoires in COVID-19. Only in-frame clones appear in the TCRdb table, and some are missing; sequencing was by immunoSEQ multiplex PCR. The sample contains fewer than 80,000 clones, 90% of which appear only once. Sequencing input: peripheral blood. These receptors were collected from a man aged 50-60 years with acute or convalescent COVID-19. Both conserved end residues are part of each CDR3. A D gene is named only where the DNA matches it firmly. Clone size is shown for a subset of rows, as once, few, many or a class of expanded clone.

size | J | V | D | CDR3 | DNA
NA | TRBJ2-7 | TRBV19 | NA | CASGSPGQEGTYEQYF | TGTGCCAGTGGAAGTCCTGGACAGGAGGGTACCTACGAGCAGTACTTC
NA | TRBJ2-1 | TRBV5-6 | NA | CASSLVRTDSFINEQFF | TGTGCCAGCAGCTTGGTGCGGACGGACAGCTTTATAAATGAGCAGTTCTTC
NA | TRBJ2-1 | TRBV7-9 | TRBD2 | CASSPGLANYNEQFF | TGTGCCAGCAGCCCCGGACTAGCGAACTACAATGAGCAGTTCTTC
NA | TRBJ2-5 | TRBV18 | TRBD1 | CASSPNQGASETQYF | TGTGCCAGCTCACCAAATCAGGGGGCCTCTGAGACCCAGTACTTC
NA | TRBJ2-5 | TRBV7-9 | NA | CASSQTGTQYF | TGTGCCAGCAGCCAAACAGGGACCCAGTACTTC
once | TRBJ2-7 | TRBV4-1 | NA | CASSQVATPGSYEQYF | TGCGCCAGCAGCCAAGTAGCGACTCCGGGCTCCTACGAGCAGTACTTC
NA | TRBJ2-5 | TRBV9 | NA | CASSVEGTRLETQYF | TGTGCCAGCAGCGTAGAAGGGACTCGCTTGGAGACCCAGTACTTC
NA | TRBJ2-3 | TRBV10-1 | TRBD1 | CASSRTGEGADTQYF | TGCGCCAGCAGTCGTACAGGGGAAGGTGCAGATACGCAGTATTTT
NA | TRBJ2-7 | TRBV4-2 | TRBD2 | CASSQELAGGPGEQYF | TGTGCCAGCAGCCAGGAACTAGCGGGAGGGCCGGGGGAGCAGTACTTC
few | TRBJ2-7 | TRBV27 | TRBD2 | CASSTITGTRAYEQYF | TGTGCCAGCAGTACCATCACCGGGACTAGGGCCTACGAGCAGTACTTC
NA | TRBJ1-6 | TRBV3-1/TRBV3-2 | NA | CASSSYRDIENSPLHF | TGTGCCAGCAGCAGTTACCGGGACATCGAGAATTCACCCCTCCACTTT
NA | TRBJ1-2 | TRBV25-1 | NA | CASSARRTGRPNYGYTF | TGTGCCAGCAGTGCCCGGCGTACAGGGCGACCTAACTATGGCTACACCTTC
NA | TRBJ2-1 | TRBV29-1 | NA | CSVLVAEQFF | TGCAGCGTTTTGGTAGCGGAGCAGTTCTTC
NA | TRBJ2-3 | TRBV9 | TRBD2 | CASSSGLAGLTDTQYF | TGTGCCAGCAGCTCAGGACTAGCGGGACTGACAGATACGCAGTATTTT
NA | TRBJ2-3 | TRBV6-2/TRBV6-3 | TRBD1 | CASSAGTGSTDTQYF | TGTGCCAGCAGTGCCGGGACAGGGTCCACAGATACGCAGTATTTT
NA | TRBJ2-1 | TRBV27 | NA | CASSTKDRISYNEQFF | TGTGCCAGCAGTACTAAAGACAGGATTTCCTACAATGAGCAGTTCTTC
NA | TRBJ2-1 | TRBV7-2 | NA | CASSLRSGGFYNEQFF | TGTGCCAGCAGCTTAAGATCCGGGGGATTCTACAATGAGCAGTTCTTC
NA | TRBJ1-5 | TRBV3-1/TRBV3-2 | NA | CASSQTGDSNQPQHF | TGTGCCAGCAGCCAGACCGGGGATAGCAATCAGCCCCAGCATTTT
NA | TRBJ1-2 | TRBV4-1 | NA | CASSQAPVSAGYTF | TGCGCCAGCAGCCAAGCCCCCGTGAGTGCTGGCTACACCTTC
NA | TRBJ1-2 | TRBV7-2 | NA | CASSLGAGQKGYGYTF | TGTGCCAGCAGCTTAGGTGCAGGGCAAAAGGGATATGGCTACACCTTC
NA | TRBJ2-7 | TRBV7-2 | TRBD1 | CASSRTGDLTYEQYF | TGTGCCAGCAGCCGGACAGGGGACCTCACCTACGAGCAGTACTTC
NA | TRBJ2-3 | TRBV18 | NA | CASSRGGTATDTQYF | TGTGCCAGCTCCAGAGGAGGGACGGCCACAGATACGCAGTATTTT
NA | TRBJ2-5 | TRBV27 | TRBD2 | CASSWGLADQETQYF | TGTGCCAGCAGTTGGGGACTAGCGGACCAAGAGACCCAGTACTTC
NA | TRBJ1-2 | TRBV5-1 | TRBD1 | CASSPDRGMIGYTF | TGCGCCAGCAGCCCGGACAGGGGGATGATTGGCTACACCTTC
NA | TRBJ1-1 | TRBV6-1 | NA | CASSEARLNTEAFF | TGTGCCAGCAGTGAAGCCAGGCTGAACACTGAAGCTTTCTTT
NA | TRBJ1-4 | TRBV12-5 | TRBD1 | CASGLTTGAQEKLFF | TGTGCTAGTGGTTTAACGACAGGGGCCCAGGAAAAACTGTTTTTT
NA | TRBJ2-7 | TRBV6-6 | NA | CASSYSNRAVEQYF | TGTGCCAGCAGTTACTCGAACAGGGCGGTCGAGCAGTACTTC
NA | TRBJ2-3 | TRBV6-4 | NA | CASSGGRTDTQYF | TGTGCCAGCAGTGGAGGGCGCACAGATACGCAGTATTTT
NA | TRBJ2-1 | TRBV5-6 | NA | CASSLTFQDEQFF | TGTGCCAGCAGCTTGACATTTCAGGATGAGCAGTTCTTC
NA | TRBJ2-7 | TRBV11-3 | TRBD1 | CASSLDRSYEQYF | TGTGCCAGCAGCTTGGACAGGAGTTACGAGCAGTACTTC
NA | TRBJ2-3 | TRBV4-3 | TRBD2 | CASSQALAGGERTQYF | TGCGCCAGCAGCCAAGCACTAGCGGGAGGGGAGCGTACGCAGTATTTT
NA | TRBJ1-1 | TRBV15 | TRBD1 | CATSGRTGSYTEAFF | TGTGCCACCAGCGGAAGGACAGGCTCGTACACTGAAGCTTTCTTT
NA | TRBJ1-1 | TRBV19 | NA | CASSIQGNTEAFF | TGTGCCAGTTCGATACAGGGGAACACTGAAGCTTTCTTT
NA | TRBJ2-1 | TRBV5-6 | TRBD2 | CASSPLAGDKNEQFF | TGTGCCAGCAGCCCCCTAGCGGGAGATAAAAATGAGCAGTTCTTC
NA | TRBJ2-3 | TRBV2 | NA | CASSETTTDTQYF | TGTGCCAGCAGTGAAACTACCACAGATACGCAGTATTTT
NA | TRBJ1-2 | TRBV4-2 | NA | CASSQPIANYGYTF | TGTGCCAGCAGCCAGCCCATAGCTAACTATGGCTACACCTTC
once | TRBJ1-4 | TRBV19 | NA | CASSARVEGEKLFF | TGTGCCAGTAGTGCCAGGGTAGAAGGTGAAAAACTGTTTTTT
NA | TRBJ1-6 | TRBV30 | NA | CAWSSGIAYNSSPLHF | TGTGCCTGGAGTTCAGGGATCGCCTATAATTCATCACCCCTCCACTTT
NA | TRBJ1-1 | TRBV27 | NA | CASSLAFSGLNTEAFF | TGTGCCAGCAGTTTAGCTTTCTCGGGATTGAACACTGAAGCTTTCTTT
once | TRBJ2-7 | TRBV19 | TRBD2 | CASSRGLDTYEQYF | TGTGCCAGTAGTCGAGGACTAGACACCTACGAGCAGTACTTC
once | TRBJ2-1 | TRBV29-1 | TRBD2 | CSADGPSGNEQFF | TGCAGCGCCGACGGACCTAGCGGCAATGAGCAGTTCTTC
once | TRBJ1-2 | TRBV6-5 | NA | CASSPGQNYGYTF | TGTGCCAGCAGTCCCGGACAGAACTATGGCTACACCTTC
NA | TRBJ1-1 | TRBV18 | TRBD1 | CASSPGQGVNTEAFF | TGTGCCAGCTCACCGGGACAGGGGGTGAACACTGAAGCTTTCTTT
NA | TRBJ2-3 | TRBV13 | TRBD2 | CASSLGQTSGNTKADTQYF | TGTGCCAGCAGCTTAGGCCAAACTAGCGGGAACACAAAGGCAGATACGCAGTATTTT
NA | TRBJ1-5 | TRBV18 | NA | CASSPSGGPGQHF | TGTGCCAGCTCACCTTCCGGGGGGCCGGGCCAGCATTTT